The rows below give T cell receptor beta chains drawn from one sample of a study of blood T cells in healthy people across ages. TCRdb itself ran the 5' RACE reads through MiXCR, one entry per CDR3 protein. Altogether more than 1,400,000 distinct CDR3 sequences are present, around 39% being singletons, with the ten largest covering less than 8%. The sequenced sample was blood. The origin of the receptors is a woman between 18 and 30 years old in good health. CDR3s include the opening cysteine and the closing phenylalanine or tryptophan. Fields, in order: V gene, clone size, CDR3 length, D gene, J gene, CDR3 DNA, CDR3 protein. D genes are given only for firm matches. Not every row has a clone size; where given, it reads once, few, many or a size class.

V gene: TRBV5-5
clone size: NA
CDR3 length: 19
D gene: TRBD1
J gene: TRBJ1-2
CDR3 DNA: TGTGCCAGCAGCTTGATCAACACCGGGACAGGGGGCGCGGGCTATGGCTACACCTTC
CDR3 protein: CASSLINTGTGGAGYGYTF

V gene: TRBV4-1
clone size: NA
CDR3 length: 16
D gene: TRBD2
J gene: TRBJ2-4
CDR3 DNA: TGCGCCAGCAGTCCCTCCTCTAGCGGGAGCGGCAATGAGCAGTACTTC
CDR3 protein: CASSPSSSGSGNEQYF

V gene: TRBV29-1
clone size: few
CDR3 length: 15
D gene: NA
J gene: TRBJ2-2
CDR3 DNA: TGCAGCGTTCGAGGGTACGGGAAGTTTGCCGGGGAGCTGTTTTTT
CDR3 protein: CSVRGYGKFAGELFF

V gene: TRBV5-1
clone size: NA
CDR3 length: 17
D gene: TRBD1
J gene: TRBJ2-3
CDR3 DNA: TGCGCCAGCAGTTCAACCGCCGGGACAGGGAGCACAGATACGCGGTATTTT
CDR3 protein: CASSSTAGTGSTDTRYF

V gene: TRBV18
clone size: NA
CDR3 length: 15
D gene: NA
J gene: TRBJ2-7
CDR3 DNA: TGTGCCAGCTCACCAAGTCTAGAAGACTCCTACGAGCAGTACTTC
CDR3 protein: CASSPSLEDSYEQYF

V gene: TRBV5-1
clone size: once
CDR3 length: 16
D gene: NA
J gene: TRBJ2-7
CDR3 DNA: TGCGCCAGCAGCTCGGACACGGGGCAGGTCTACAATGAGCAGTACTTC
CDR3 protein: CASSSDTGQVYNEQYF

V gene: TRBV20-1
clone size: NA
CDR3 length: 15
D gene: TRBD1
J gene: TRBJ2-7
CDR3 DNA: TGCAGTGTCCAATCCCTAGGACAGGGTCGATACGAGCAGTACTTC
CDR3 protein: CSVQSLGQGRYEQYF

V gene: TRBV20-1
clone size: NA
CDR3 length: 16
D gene: NA
J gene: TRBJ1-6
CDR3 DNA: TGCAGTGCTAGAGAAAGGGGGGTTGGGTATAATTCACCCCTCCACTTT
CDR3 protein: CSARERGVGYNSPLHF

V gene: TRBV10-2
clone size: few
CDR3 length: 14
D gene: NA
J gene: TRBJ1-2
CDR3 DNA: TGCGCCAGCAGTGATGGCAGGGGCGTTGATGGCTACACCTTC
CDR3 protein: CASSDGRGVDGYTF

V gene: TRBV29-1
clone size: many
CDR3 length: 14
D gene: NA
J gene: TRBJ2-3
CDR3 DNA: TGCAGCGCCGGGGCCGGCTCTACCACAGATACGCAGTATTTT
CDR3 protein: CSAGAGSTTDTQYF

V gene: TRBV20-1
clone size: few
CDR3 length: 17
D gene: TRBD2
J gene: TRBJ2-1
CDR3 DNA: TGCAGTGCTAGAGTCATACCGGGACTAGCGGGGGGGATTGAGCAGTTCTTC
CDR3 protein: CSARVIPGLAGGIEQFF

V gene: TRBV7-2
clone size: NA
CDR3 length: 15
D gene: TRBD1
J gene: TRBJ2-5
CDR3 DNA: TGTGCCAGCAGCGCAGACAGGGGATACGGGTACGTGCAGTACTTC
CDR3 protein: CASSADRGYGYVQYF

V gene: TRBV20-1
clone size: NA
CDR3 length: 15
D gene: TRBD1
J gene: TRBJ2-5
CDR3 DNA: TGCAGTACCAAACAGGGGGCGGGTAGAGGAGAGACCCAGTACTTC
CDR3 protein: CSTKQGAGRGETQYF

V gene: TRBV7-8
clone size: NA
CDR3 length: 15
D gene: TRBD1
J gene: TRBJ2-2
CDR3 DNA: TGTGCCAGCAGCTCACCCGACAGGGTGCCCGGGGAGCTGTTTTTT
CDR3 protein: CASSSPDRVPGELFF

V gene: TRBV4-1
clone size: few
CDR3 length: 16
D gene: NA
J gene: TRBJ2-7
CDR3 DNA: TGCGCCAGCAGCCAAGAAGCGAGGACTATGTCCTACGAGCAGTACTTC
CDR3 protein: CASSQEARTMSYEQYF

V gene: TRBV5-1
clone size: few
CDR3 length: 15
D gene: NA
J gene: TRBJ2-5
CDR3 DNA: TGCGCCAGCAGCTTGGCAGGACGGATCCAAGAGACCCAGTACTTC
CDR3 protein: CASSLAGRIQETQYF

V gene: TRBV7-9
clone size: few
CDR3 length: 15
D gene: TRBD1
J gene: TRBJ2-3
CDR3 DNA: TGTGCCAGCAGCTCTGGGACAGGGCCAGAGGATACGCAGTATTTT
CDR3 protein: CASSSGTGPEDTQYF

V gene: TRBV7-2
clone size: NA
CDR3 length: 13
D gene: TRBD1
J gene: TRBJ1-2
CDR3 DNA: TGTGCCAGCAGCCCGGGGACAGGGCCGGGCTACACCTTC
CDR3 protein: CASSPGTGPGYTF

V gene: TRBV20-1
clone size: NA
CDR3 length: 15
D gene: NA
J gene: TRBJ2-5
CDR3 DNA: TGCAGTGCTGGAGCTCAACAGGGAGGGAGAGAGACCCAGTACTTC
CDR3 protein: CSAGAQQGGRETQYF

V gene: TRBV21-1
clone size: once
CDR3 length: 17
D gene: NA
J gene: TRBJ2-7
CDR3 DNA: TGTGCCAGCAGCAATGGGGCGATGGGACTGATTCCCTACGAGCAGTACTTC
CDR3 protein: CASSNGAMGLIPYEQYF

V gene: TRBV7-6
clone size: many
CDR3 length: 17
D gene: TRBD2
J gene: TRBJ2-3
CDR3 DNA: TGTGCCAGCAGCCCCCGGACTAGCGGGGGGGACAGAGATACGCAGTATTTT
CDR3 protein: CASSPRTSGGDRDTQYF

V gene: TRBV28
clone size: NA
CDR3 length: 15
D gene: NA
J gene: TRBJ1-2
CDR3 DNA: TGTGCCAGCAGTTCGGCAGGGGAGAGGGTCTATGGCTACACCTTC
CDR3 protein: CASSSAGERVYGYTF

V gene: TRBV20-1
clone size: NA
CDR3 length: 13
D gene: NA
J gene: TRBJ2-1
CDR3 DNA: TGCAGTGCTAGAAGAATATCGGGAGACGAGCAGTTCTTC
CDR3 protein: CSARRISGDEQFF

V gene: TRBV6-1
clone size: NA
CDR3 length: 17
D gene: NA
J gene: TRBJ2-1
CDR3 DNA: TGTGCCAGGGACCTTAGTTGTTGGGACTTAACCTACAATGAGCAGTTCTTC
CDR3 protein: CARDLSCWDLTYNEQFF

V gene: TRBV4-1
clone size: NA
CDR3 length: 14
D gene: NA
J gene: TRBJ2-7
CDR3 DNA: TGCGCCAGCAGCCAAAGACAGACGGGGTACGAGCAGTACTTC
CDR3 protein: CASSQRQTGYEQYF

V gene: TRBV5-1
clone size: few
CDR3 length: 13
D gene: NA
J gene: TRBJ2-5
CDR3 DNA: TGCGCCAGCAGTCCGACTAGTAAAGAGACCCAGTACTTC
CDR3 protein: CASSPTSKETQYF

V gene: TRBV6-5
clone size: NA
CDR3 length: 15
D gene: NA
J gene: TRBJ2-1
CDR3 DNA: TGTGCCAGCAGTTACGGGGGGATAGGTCGGTATGAGCAGTTCTTC
CDR3 protein: CASSYGGIGRYEQFF

V gene: TRBV20-1
clone size: NA
CDR3 length: 13
D gene: TRBD2
J gene: TRBJ2-3
CDR3 DNA: TGCAGTGTCGGGGGGACTCACACAGATACGCAGTATTTT
CDR3 protein: CSVGGTHTDTQYF

V gene: TRBV5-1
clone size: NA
CDR3 length: 15
D gene: NA
J gene: TRBJ1-1
CDR3 DNA: TGCGCCAGCAGCTTGTGGGGTTCTTCGAACACTGAAGCTTTCTTT
CDR3 protein: CASSLWGSSNTEAFF